The T cell receptor (beta chain) under discussion was sequenced for a study of blood T cell repertoires in COVID-19 (dated by TCRdb to 2018 to 2021). Regarding the study in general: The collaborator samples originated in the United States, Italy and Spain and spanned the acute and convalescent phases of COVID-19. The prospective study material was composed of cDNA or gDNA derived from T cells, B-cell-depleted T cells, or PBMCs. Deeply sampled blood TCRbeta repertoires from subjects exposed to, actively infected with, or recovered from COVID-19 were included in the dataset. The repertoires were made available in a free public database intended to serve as a resource for research on the immune response to SARS-CoV-2. Samples came from the ongoing ImmuneRACE study (first 160 participants) plus 1,254 subjects from 6 global collaborators. The sample metadata nearly always contained a de-identified subject ID, COVID-19 status, age in years and sex. Where available, HLA class I and class II types were taken from metadata supplied by the sample provider and were not determined by assay-based typing. The paper's findings and limits, for the study overall: The amount of clinical and demographic metadata varied by source and participant and was provided uncurated.

Whole blood was collected in K2EDTA tubes by collaborating institutions according to the institutions' own protocols. For TCRbeta analysis, collaborators shipped samples as frozen whole blood, isolated PBMCs, or DNA extracted from either of those sample types. The cysteine opens and the phenylalanine closes a CDR3 of 15 amino acids. CDR3 DNA is the only sequence kept; it has 45 bases, read in frame from the first base. Looking up the germline V gene (reference sequence) yields CDR1 MNHEY and CDR2 SMNVEV. V loses 2 bases, J loses 4 bases, and the germline ends lie 11 bases apart. TCRbeta CDR3 regions were amplified from genomic DNA using the immunoSEQ Assay, a bias-controlled multiplex PCR. The authors processed their data as follows. Within the assay, amplification of reference gene primers was used to estimate how many nucleated cells each sample contained. Sequence reads were collapsed and filtered to measure the absolute abundance of every unique TCRbeta CDR3 rearrangement. For each sample, productive Simpson clonality was calculated as the square root of Simpson's diversity index over productive rearrangements. Not all clones reach the TCRdb copy of this immuneACCESS table, which keeps in-frame sequences only. Checked studies attribute under half of the gap to unresolved V genes and leave the rest unexplained. The V and J calls and the clone size are those of that table, but D and trimming were determined from the DNA. Here the sample has 140,000 or so clones; approximately 81% occur a single time. The ten largest account for roughly 8% of the sample.

As concerns this clone: The antigen it recognizes is unknown. No clone much larger than this one lies a single base away; base qualities are absent.

Rearrangement joined TRBV27 to TRBJ2-2, and perhaps TRBD1 as D gene, on 5 matching bases. The sequence was collected from a human donor in a cohort sampled during active COVID-19. The sequencing sample was made of peripheral blood. CDR3 protein: CASSLQQVGTGELFF. The DNA sequence is as follows: TGTGCCAGCAGTTTACAACAGGTTGGCACCGGGGAGCTGTTTTTT.